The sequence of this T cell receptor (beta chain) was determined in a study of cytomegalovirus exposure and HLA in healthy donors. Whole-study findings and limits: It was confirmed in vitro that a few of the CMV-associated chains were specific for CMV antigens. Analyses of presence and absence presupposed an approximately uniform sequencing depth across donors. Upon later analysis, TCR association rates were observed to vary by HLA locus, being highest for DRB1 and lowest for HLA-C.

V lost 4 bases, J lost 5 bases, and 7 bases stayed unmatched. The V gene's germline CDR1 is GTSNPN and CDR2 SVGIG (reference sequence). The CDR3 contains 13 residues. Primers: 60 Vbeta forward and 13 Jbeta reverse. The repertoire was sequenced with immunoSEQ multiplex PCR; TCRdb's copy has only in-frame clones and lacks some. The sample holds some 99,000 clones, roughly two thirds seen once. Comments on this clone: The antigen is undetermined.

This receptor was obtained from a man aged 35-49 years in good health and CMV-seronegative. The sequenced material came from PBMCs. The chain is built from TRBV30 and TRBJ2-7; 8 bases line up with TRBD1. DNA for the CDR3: TGTGCCTGGACGAGGACAGGGTGGAACGAGCAGTACTTC. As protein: CAWTRTGWNEQYF.